Sequencing of this T cell receptor (beta chain) was carried out in a study of blood T cell repertoires in COVID-19. Study summary: The United States, Italy and Spain were the sources of the acute and convalescent COVID-19 samples. In each case, the material was cDNA or gDNA derived from T cells, B-cell-depleted T cells, or PBMCs.

This clone was seen only a few times. In the original workflow: Amplified reference gene primers provided the basis for estimating nucleated cell counts. Here immunoSEQ multiplex PCR was the method, and the copy in TCRdb shows in-frame clones only, minus some. From that table come the V and J calls and clone size; the DNA was used to work out D and trimming. The sample has some 700,000 clones; 85% to 90% are singletons. Unmatched junction bases numbered 8, after V lost 4 bases and J lost 3 bases. Per the germline V gene, CDR1 is SGHVS and CDR2 is FQNEAQ. There are 17 residues in the CDR3. What was sequenced was peripheral blood. The clonotype comes from a woman aged 18-30 years with acute or convalescent COVID-19. This chain joins TRBV7-8 and TRBJ2-2, with 10 positions matching TRBD2. The CDR3 here is CASSSWYSGGYTGELFF. DNA for the CDR3: TGTGCCAGCAGCTCCTGGTATAGCGGGGGGTACACCGGGGAGCTGTTTTTT.